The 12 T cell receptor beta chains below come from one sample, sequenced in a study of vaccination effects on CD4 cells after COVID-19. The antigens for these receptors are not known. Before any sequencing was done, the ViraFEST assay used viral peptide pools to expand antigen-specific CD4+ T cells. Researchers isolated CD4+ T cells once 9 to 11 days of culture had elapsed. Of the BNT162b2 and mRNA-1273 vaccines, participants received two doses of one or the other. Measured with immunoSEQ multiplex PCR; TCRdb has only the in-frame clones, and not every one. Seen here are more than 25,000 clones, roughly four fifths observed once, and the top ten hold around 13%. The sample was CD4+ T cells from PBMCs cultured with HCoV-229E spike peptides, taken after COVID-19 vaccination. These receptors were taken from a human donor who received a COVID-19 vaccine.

The CDR3 DNA reads TGCGCCAGCAGCCAAGCGAACCGTGGGATATATTTT. Translation gives CASSQANRGIYF. The chain couples TRBV4-1 to TRBJ1-3; D uncertain. The CDR3 length is 12 residues. In germline, CDR1 is MGHRA, CDR2 YSYEKL. Trimming pared 1 base from V and 13 bases from J, leaving 11 bases between.

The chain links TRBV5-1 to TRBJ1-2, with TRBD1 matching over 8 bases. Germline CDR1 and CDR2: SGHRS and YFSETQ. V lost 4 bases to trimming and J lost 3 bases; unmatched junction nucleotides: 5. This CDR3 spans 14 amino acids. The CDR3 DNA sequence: TGCGCCAGCAGCCCGGGACAGGCGTACTATGGCTACACCTTC. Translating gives CASSPGQAYYGYTF.

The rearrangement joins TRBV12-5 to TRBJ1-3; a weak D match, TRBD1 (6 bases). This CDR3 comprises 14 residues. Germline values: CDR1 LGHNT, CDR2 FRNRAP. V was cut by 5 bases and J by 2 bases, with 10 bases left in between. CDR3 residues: CASGTRTAGNTIYF. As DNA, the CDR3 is TGTGCTAGTGGTACCAGGACAGCTGGAAACACCATATATTTT.

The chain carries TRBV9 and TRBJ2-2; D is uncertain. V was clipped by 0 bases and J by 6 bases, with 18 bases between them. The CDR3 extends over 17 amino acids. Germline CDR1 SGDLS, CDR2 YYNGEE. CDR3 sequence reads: CASSVDSDSWFPGELFF. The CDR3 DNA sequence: TGTGCCAGCAGCGTAGATTCGGATAGTTGGTTCCCCGGGGAGCTGTTTTTT.

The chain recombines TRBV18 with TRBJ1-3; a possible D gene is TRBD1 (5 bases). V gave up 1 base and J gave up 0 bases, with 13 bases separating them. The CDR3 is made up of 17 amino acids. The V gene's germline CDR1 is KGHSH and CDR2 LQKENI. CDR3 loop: CASSPQGWDFSGNTIYF. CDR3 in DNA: TGTGCCAGCTCACCACAGGGCTGGGACTTCTCTGGAAACACCATATATTTT.

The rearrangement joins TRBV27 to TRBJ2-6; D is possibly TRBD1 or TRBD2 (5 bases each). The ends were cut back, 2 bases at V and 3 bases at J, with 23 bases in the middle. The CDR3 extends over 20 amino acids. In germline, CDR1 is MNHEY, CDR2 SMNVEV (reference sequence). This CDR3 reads CASSLGVWNFAGSGANVLTF. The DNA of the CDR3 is TGTGCCAGCAGTTTAGGGGTCTGGAATTTCGCAGGGAGTGGGGCCAACGTCCTGACTTTC.

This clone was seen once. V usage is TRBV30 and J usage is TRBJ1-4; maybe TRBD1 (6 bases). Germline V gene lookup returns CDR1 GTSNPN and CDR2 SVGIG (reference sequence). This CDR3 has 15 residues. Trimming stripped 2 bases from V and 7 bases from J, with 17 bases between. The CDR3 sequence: CAWSPLTEGGEKLFF. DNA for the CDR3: TGTGCCTGGAGTCCTCTCACAGAAGGGGGTGAAAAACTGTTTTTT.

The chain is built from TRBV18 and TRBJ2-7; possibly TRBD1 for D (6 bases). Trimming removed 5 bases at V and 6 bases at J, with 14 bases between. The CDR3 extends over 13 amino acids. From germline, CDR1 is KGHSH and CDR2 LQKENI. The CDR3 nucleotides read TGTGCCAGCTCAGCGCTGGACAGAGGCGAGCAGTACTTC. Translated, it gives CASSALDRGEQYF.

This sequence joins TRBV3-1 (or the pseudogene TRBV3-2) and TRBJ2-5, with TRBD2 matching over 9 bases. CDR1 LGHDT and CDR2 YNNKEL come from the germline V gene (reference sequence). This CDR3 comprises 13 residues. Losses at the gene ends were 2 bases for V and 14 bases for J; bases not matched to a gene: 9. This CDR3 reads CASSQHQLAGLYF. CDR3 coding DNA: TGTGCCAGCAGCCAACACCAACTAGCGGGTTTATACTTC.

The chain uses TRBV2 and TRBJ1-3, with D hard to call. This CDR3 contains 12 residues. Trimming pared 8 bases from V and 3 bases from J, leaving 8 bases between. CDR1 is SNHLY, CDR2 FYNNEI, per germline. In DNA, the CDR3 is TGTGCCAGCGGAACGGATGGAAACACCATATATTTT. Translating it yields CASGTDGNTIYF.

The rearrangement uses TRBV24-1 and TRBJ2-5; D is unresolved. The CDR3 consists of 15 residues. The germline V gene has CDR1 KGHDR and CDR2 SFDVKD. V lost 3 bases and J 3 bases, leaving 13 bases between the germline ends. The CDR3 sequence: CATSDVDVPKETQYF. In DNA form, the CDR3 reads TGTGCCACCAGTGATGTGGACGTTCCGAAAGAGACCCAGTACTTC.

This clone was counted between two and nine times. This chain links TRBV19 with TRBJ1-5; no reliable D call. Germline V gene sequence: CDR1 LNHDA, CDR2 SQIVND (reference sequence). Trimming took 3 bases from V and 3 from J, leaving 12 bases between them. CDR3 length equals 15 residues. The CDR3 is CASSIGPVNNQPQHF. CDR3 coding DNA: TGTGCCAGTAGTATTGGTCCAGTTAACAATCAGCCCCAGCATTTT. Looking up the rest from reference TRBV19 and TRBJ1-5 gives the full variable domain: DGGITQSPKYLFRKEGQNVTLSCEQNLNHDAMYWYRQDPGQGLRLIYYSQIVNDFQKGDIAEGYSVSREKKESFPLTVTSAQKNPTAFYLCASSIGPVNNQPQHFGDGTRLSIL.